The clone carrying this T cell receptor (beta chain) was recorded many times. Sample-barcoded 5' priming and a J-beta primer mix drove a second PCR of about 6 to 12 cycles. MiXCR, applied by TCRdb to the 5' RACE reads, yields one record per CDR3 protein. The sample shows about 930,000 distinct CDR3 sequences, 25% to 35% of them seen only once. These data come from a study of blood T cells in healthy people across ages. The germline gives CDR1 SGHTA, CDR2 FQGNSA. The CDR3 has 13 amino acids. The V and J ends lost 4 bases and 7 bases respectively, with 13 bases between them. Separately, the same data were catalogued under a study of T cells of mothers and their children. This second study says: cDNA synthesis used all extracted RNA, approximately 1.6 ug per 15 ul. Sample barcodes and 2-4 random nucleotides came from the second PCR's M1S primer.

The clonotype was recovered from a middle-aged woman in good health. This chain links TRBV7-2 with TRBJ2-5; D uncertain. Source material: blood. The CDR3 sequence is CASSYAQYGTQYF. The CDR3 nucleotides read TGTGCCAGCAGCTACGCCCAGTACGGGACCCAGTACTTC.